These 6 T cell receptor beta chains were sequenced from one sample in a study of blood T cell repertoires in COVID-19. Clones were sequenced by immunoSEQ multiplex PCR, and TCRdb holds only the in-frame ones, with some missing. Of roughly 140,000 clones detected, 70% to 90% appear once; the ten largest clones hold under 3%. Material: peripheral blood. The receptor set was obtained from a woman aged 40 to 50 with active or convalescent COVID-19.

This clone was counted once. The chain has TRBV13 and TRBJ1-1, with D unclear. Per germline, CDR1 PRHDT and CDR2 FYEKMQ (reference sequence). The CDR3 length is 14 residues. V lost 5 bases and J 0 bases, leaving 10 bases between the germline ends. As DNA, the CDR3 is TGTGCCAGCAGCCACCGGGAACTGAACACTGAAGCTTTCTTT. It translates to CASSHRELNTEAFF.

The genes are TRBV6-6 and TRBJ1-1; TRBD1 matches 7 bases. V lost 5 bases to trimming and J lost 6 bases; unmatched junction nucleotides: 15. Germline CDR1 and CDR2: MNHNY and SVGAGI (reference sequence). This CDR3 is built from 16 residues. CDR3: CASSPPYRGAHSEAFF. Here the CDR3 DNA reads TGTGCCAGCAGTCCGCCTTACAGGGGCGCCCATTCTGAAGCTTTCTTT.

The chain joins TRBV5-1 to TRBJ1-1, with 10 nucleotides matching TRBD1. The CDR3 spans 16 residues. V was clipped by 4 bases and J by 4 bases; unmatched bases: 10. Germline V gene lookup returns CDR1 SGHRS and CDR2 YFSETQ. Here the CDR3 reads CASSRQTGGRTTEAFF. The CDR3 DNA follows: TGCGCCAGCAGCCGCCAGACAGGGGGCCGTACCACTGAAGCTTTCTTT.

The V gene is TRBV2, the J gene TRBJ1-4; 8 bases fit TRBD1. Germline-derived CDR1 and CDR2 are SNHLY and FYNNEI. The CDR3 loop spans 14 amino acids. Trimming cost V 8 bases and J 3 bases; bases outside gene matches: 5. The CDR3 reads CASAGGRANEKLFF. In DNA form, the CDR3 reads TGTGCCAGCGCAGGGGGCAGGGCTAATGAAAAACTGTTTTTT.

The genes are TRBV29-1 and TRBJ1-2; 8 positions agree with TRBD1. This CDR3 has 11 amino acids. CDR1 is SQVTM, CDR2 ANQGSEA, per germline. The trim removed 6 bases at V and 8 bases at J, leaving 5 bases unmatched. CDR3 in amino acids: CSVGTGSGYTF. The DNA for the CDR3 is TGCAGCGTCGGGACAGGCTCCGGCTACACCTTC.

This chain joins TRBV18 and TRBJ2-3; tentatively, D is TRBD2 (6 bases). Per germline, CDR1 KGHSH and CDR2 LQKENI. The CDR3 covers 14 residues. Trimming cost V 8 bases and J 2 bases, with 14 bases left between them. The CDR3 here is CASTLATTTDTQYF. The CDR3 DNA reads as TGTGCCAGCACCCTAGCGACTACCACAGATACGCAGTATTTT.